These T cell receptor beta chains were read from a single sample in a study of OX40 agonist ivuxolimab in advanced cancers. The data were produced by immunoSEQ multiplex PCR, yet TCRdb's version contains in-frame clones alone and is incomplete. The sample has about 36,000 clones; roughly 84% are singletons. The sample was CD4+ or CD8+ T cells sorted from blood, taken in a trial of the OX40 agonist ivuxolimab. The receptors stem from an adult with an advanced solid tumor such as melanoma, head and neck, liver or kidney cancer. CDR3s include the opening cysteine and the closing phenylalanine or tryptophan. The D gene is left open where the match is weak.

cdr3_nt: TGTGCCAGCAGTTCAGGGGGCATTATTAGGGATACGCAGTATTTT
cdr3_aa: CASSSGGIIRDTQYF
v_call: TRBV2
j_call: TRBJ2-3
d_call: TRBD1
cdr3_length: 15

cdr3_nt: TGTGCCAGCAGGGGGTGGGGGGACCTTCTGGTCACTGAAGCTTTCTTT
cdr3_aa: CASRGWGDLLVTEAFF
v_call: TRBV7-2
j_call: TRBJ1-1
d_call: NA
cdr3_length: 16

cdr3_nt: TGTGCCATCAGTGAGTCAAAGGTTAACTATGGCTACACCTTC
cdr3_aa: CAISESKVNYGYTF
v_call: TRBV10-3
j_call: TRBJ1-2
d_call: NA
cdr3_length: 14

cdr3_nt: TGTGCCAGTAGTAGGACAGGTTACGAGCAGTACTTC
cdr3_aa: CASSRTGYEQYF
v_call: TRBV19
j_call: TRBJ2-7
d_call: TRBD1
cdr3_length: 12

cdr3_nt: TGTGCCGGGAGACGGGACAGCGCTAACTATGGCTACACCTTC
cdr3_aa: CAGRRDSANYGYTF
v_call: TRBV30
j_call: TRBJ1-2
d_call: TRBD1
cdr3_length: 14

cdr3_nt: TGTGCCAGCAGCGCCAGACAGGGGATCAACTATGGCTACACCTTC
cdr3_aa: CASSARQGINYGYTF
v_call: TRBV9
j_call: TRBJ1-2
d_call: TRBD1
cdr3_length: 15

cdr3_nt: TGCGCCAGCAGCATCCGACAGGGGACCTCCTACAATGAGCAGTTCTTC
cdr3_aa: CASSIRQGTSYNEQFF
v_call: TRBV5-1
j_call: TRBJ2-1
d_call: TRBD1
cdr3_length: 16

cdr3_nt: TGTGCCAGCAGCTCAGGACAGGGGGTGAATGGCTACACCTTC
cdr3_aa: CASSSGQGVNGYTF
v_call: TRBV7-3
j_call: TRBJ1-2
d_call: TRBD1
cdr3_length: 14

cdr3_nt: TGTGCCAGCAGTTCTTGGACCGAGAGCTCCTACGAGCAGTACTTC
cdr3_aa: CASSSWTESSYEQYF
v_call: TRBV28
j_call: TRBJ2-7
d_call: NA
cdr3_length: 15

cdr3_nt: TGTGCCACCAGCAGAGATCGGGGGCTCGGAAACACCATATATTTT
cdr3_aa: CATSRDRGLGNTIYF
v_call: TRBV15
j_call: TRBJ1-3
d_call: NA
cdr3_length: 15

cdr3_nt: TGTGCCAGTATCCGAAAGGGGGCCGGGGGTGGCTACACCTTC
cdr3_aa: CASIRKGAGGGYTF
v_call: TRBV19
j_call: TRBJ1-2
d_call: TRBD1
cdr3_length: 14

cdr3_nt: TGCGCCAGCAGCCAACGGCAGGGGGTAGATACGCAGTATTTT
cdr3_aa: CASSQRQGVDTQYF
v_call: TRBV4-1
j_call: TRBJ2-3
d_call: TRBD1
cdr3_length: 14

cdr3_nt: TGTGCCTGGAGGGGGGGACAGGGGAGCCAGTACTTC
cdr3_aa: CAWRGGQGSQYF
v_call: TRBV30
j_call: TRBJ2-5
d_call: TRBD1
cdr3_length: 12

cdr3_nt: TGTGCCACCGAACGCCGGGACACCGCTCCTGGAACTAATGAAAAACTGTTTTTT
cdr3_aa: CATERRDTAPGTNEKLFF
v_call: TRBV7-9
j_call: TRBJ1-4
d_call: NA
cdr3_length: 18

cdr3_nt: TGTGCCAGCAGCTTCCCGTTTGGGACAGGGCGACCCGAGCAGTACTTC
cdr3_aa: CASSFPFGTGRPEQYF
v_call: TRBV7-6
j_call: TRBJ2-7
d_call: TRBD1
cdr3_length: 16

cdr3_nt: TGTGCCAGTAATCCACAGGGGGCTAGTACTGAAGCTTTCTTT
cdr3_aa: CASNPQGASTEAFF
v_call: TRBV19
j_call: TRBJ1-1
d_call: TRBD1
cdr3_length: 14

cdr3_nt: TGTGCCAGCAGCCCAGCGGGGGGGGCGGGGCCCTACGAGCAGTACTTC
cdr3_aa: CASSPAGGAGPYEQYF
v_call: TRBV7-2
j_call: TRBJ2-7
d_call: TRBD2
cdr3_length: 16

cdr3_nt: TGCGCCAGCAGCTGGTGGGGGGGCCTGGACAATGAGCAGTTCTTC
cdr3_aa: CASSWWGGLDNEQFF
v_call: TRBV5-1
j_call: TRBJ2-1
d_call: NA
cdr3_length: 15

cdr3_nt: TGTGCCAGCAGCGTCGAGGGTCACGTAGCAGATACGCAGTATTTT
cdr3_aa: CASSVEGHVADTQYF
v_call: TRBV9
j_call: TRBJ2-3
d_call: NA
cdr3_length: 15

cdr3_nt: TGTGCCAGCTCACCCACCCGACAGGGCAACACCGGGGAGCTGTTTTTT
cdr3_aa: CASSPTRQGNTGELFF
v_call: TRBV18
j_call: TRBJ2-2
d_call: TRBD1
cdr3_length: 16

cdr3_nt: TGTGCCGCGGGGCACCTGATAAATCAGCCCCAGCATTTT
cdr3_aa: CAAGHLINQPQHF
v_call: TRBV6-1
j_call: TRBJ1-5
d_call: NA
cdr3_length: 13

cdr3_nt: TGTGCCAGCAGTTACTCGGGGACGGCATCGGACGAGCAGTACTTC
cdr3_aa: CASSYSGTASDEQYF
v_call: TRBV6-6
j_call: TRBJ2-7
d_call: NA
cdr3_length: 15

cdr3_nt: TGTGCTAGTGGAACCGGGACCAATTTCCGTGGCTACACCTTC
cdr3_aa: CASGTGTNFRGYTF
v_call: TRBV12-5
j_call: TRBJ1-2
d_call: NA
cdr3_length: 14

cdr3_nt: TGCGCCAGCAGCGCTTTGGGGGACAGGAACTATAATTCACCCCTCCACTTT
cdr3_aa: CASSALGDRNYNSPLHF
v_call: TRBV5-1
j_call: TRBJ1-6
d_call: TRBD1
cdr3_length: 17

cdr3_nt: TGTGCCAGCAGCAGAAGTTCAGATACGCAGTATTTT
cdr3_aa: CASSRSSDTQYF
v_call: TRBV9
j_call: TRBJ2-3
d_call: NA
cdr3_length: 12

cdr3_nt: TGCGCCAGCAGCCCAGGACCGGATAATTCACCCCTCCACTTT
cdr3_aa: CASSPGPDNSPLHF
v_call: TRBV5-1
j_call: TRBJ1-6
d_call: NA
cdr3_length: 14

cdr3_nt: TGTGCCAGCAGCTTGTTGGACCGCTCTGGAAACACCATATATTTT
cdr3_aa: CASSLLDRSGNTIYF
v_call: TRBV7-9
j_call: TRBJ1-3
d_call: NA
cdr3_length: 15